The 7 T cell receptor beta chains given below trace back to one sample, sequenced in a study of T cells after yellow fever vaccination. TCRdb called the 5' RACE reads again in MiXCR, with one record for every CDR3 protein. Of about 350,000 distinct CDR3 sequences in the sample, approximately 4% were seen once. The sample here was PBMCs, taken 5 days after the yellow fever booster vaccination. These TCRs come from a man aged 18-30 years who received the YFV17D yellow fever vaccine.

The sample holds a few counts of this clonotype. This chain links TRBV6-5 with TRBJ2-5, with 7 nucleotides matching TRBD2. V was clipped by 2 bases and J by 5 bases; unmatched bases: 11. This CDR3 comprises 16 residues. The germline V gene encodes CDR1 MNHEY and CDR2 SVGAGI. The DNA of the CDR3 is TGTGCCAGCAGTTACAGGCGGGGGAGTTTTCAGGAGACCCAGTACTTC. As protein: CASSYRRGSFQETQYF.

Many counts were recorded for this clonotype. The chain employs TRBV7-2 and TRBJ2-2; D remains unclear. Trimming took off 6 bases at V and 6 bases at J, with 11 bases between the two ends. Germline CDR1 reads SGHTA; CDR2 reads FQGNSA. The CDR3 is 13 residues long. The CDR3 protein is CASSNQFAGELFF. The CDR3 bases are TGTGCCAGCAGTAACCAGTTCGCCGGGGAGCTGTTTTTT. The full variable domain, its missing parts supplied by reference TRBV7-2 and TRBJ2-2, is GAGVSQSPSNKVTEKGKDVELRCDPISGHTALYWYRQSLGQGLEFLIYFQGNSAPDKSGLPSDRFSAERTGGSVSTLTIQRTQQEDSAVYLCASSNQFAGELFFGEGSRLTVL.

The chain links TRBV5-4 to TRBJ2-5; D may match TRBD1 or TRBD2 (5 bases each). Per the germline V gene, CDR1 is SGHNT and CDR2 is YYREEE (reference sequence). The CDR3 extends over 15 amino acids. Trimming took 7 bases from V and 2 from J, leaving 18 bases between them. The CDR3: CASGTTGAWQETQYF. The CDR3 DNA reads TGTGCCAGCGGAACTACCGGGGCCTGGCAAGAGACCCAGTACTTC.

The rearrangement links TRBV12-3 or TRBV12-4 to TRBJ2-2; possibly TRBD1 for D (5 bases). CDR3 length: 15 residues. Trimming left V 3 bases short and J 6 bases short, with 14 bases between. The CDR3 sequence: CASSLSRGSAGELFF. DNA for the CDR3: TGTGCCAGCAGTTTGTCAAGGGGCTCGGCCGGGGAGCTGTTTTTT.

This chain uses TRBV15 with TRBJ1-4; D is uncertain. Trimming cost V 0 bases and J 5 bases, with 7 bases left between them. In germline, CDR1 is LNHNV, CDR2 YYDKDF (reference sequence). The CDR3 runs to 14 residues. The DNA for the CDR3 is TGTGCCACCAGCAGAGATCTCGGGAATGAAAAACTGTTTTTT. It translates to CATSRDLGNEKLFF.

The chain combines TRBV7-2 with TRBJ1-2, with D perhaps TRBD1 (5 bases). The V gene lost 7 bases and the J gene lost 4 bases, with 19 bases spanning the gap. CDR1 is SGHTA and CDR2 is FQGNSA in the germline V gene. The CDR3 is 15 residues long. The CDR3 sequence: CASTPFQGVSYGYTF. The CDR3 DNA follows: TGTGCCAGCACCCCCTTTCAGGGAGTGTCCTATGGCTACACCTTC.

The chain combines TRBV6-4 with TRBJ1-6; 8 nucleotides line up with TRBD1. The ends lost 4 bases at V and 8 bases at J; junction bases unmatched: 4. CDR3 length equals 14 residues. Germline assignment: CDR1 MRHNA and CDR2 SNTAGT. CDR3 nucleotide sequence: TGTGCCAGCAGTGCCGGGACAGGTTATTCACCCCTCCACTTT. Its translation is CASSAGTGYSPLHF.